These T cell receptor beta chains were read from a single sample in a study of a mutant IDH1 vaccine in newly diagnosed glioma. This table comes from immunoSEQ multiplex PCR, and its TCRdb copy is limited to in-frame clones, with some not included. The sample carries under 65,000 clones, roughly 80% recorded once. This sample comprised PBMCs, obtained from a glioma patient treated with radiotherapy, temozolomide or both. All receptors derive from a man younger than 35 with glioma. Each CDR3 is given with its conserved first and last residue. A D gene is named only where the DNA matches it firmly. Clone size appears in some rows only: once, few, many, or a class for an expanded clone.

-,TRBJ2-1,TRBV10-3,-,CASGTDLSYNEQFF,TGTGCCAGCGGGACAGACCTTTCCTACAATGAGCAGTTCTTC
-,TRBJ2-7,TRBV15,few,CATSRDQGNYEQYF,TGTGCCACCAGCAGAGATCAAGGAAACTACGAGCAGTACTTC
-,TRBJ2-2,TRBV7-6,-,CASSEGIAANTGELFF,TGTGCCAGCAGCGAGGGGATCGCGGCGAACACCGGGGAGCTGTTTTTT
TRBD1,TRBJ1-2,TRBV6-5,-,CASSYSTRGSYGYTF,TGTGCCAGCAGTTACTCGACCAGGGGGAGCTATGGCTACACCTTC
-,TRBJ1-3,TRBV18,-,CASLDSHSGNTIYF,TGTGCCAGCTTAGACAGTCACTCTGGAAACACCATATATTTT
-,TRBJ2-7,TRBV4-2,-,CASSQGLFRRDEQYF,TGTGCCAGCAGCCAAGGACTCTTTCGGAGGGACGAGCAGTACTTC
-,TRBJ1-1,TRBV4-2,-,CASSQTWGNTEAFF,TGTGCCAGCAGCCAAACTTGGGGGAACACTGAAGCTTTCTTT
-,TRBJ2-5,TRBV12-5,-,CASGLGRAGETQYF,TGTGCTAGTGGTTTGGGTCGAGCGGGAGAGACCCAGTACTTC
-,TRBJ2-1,TRBV5-1,-,CASSLERGSYNEQFF,TGCGCCAGCAGCTTAGAACGGGGCTCCTACAATGAGCAGTTCTTC
-,TRBJ2-7,TRBV7-9,few,CASSLGYRVYEQYF,TGTGCCAGCAGCTTAGGATACCGTGTTTACGAGCAGTACTTC
TRBD2,TRBJ2-3,TRBV6-1,-,CASSEAASGPDTQYF,TGTGCCAGCAGTGAAGCGGCTAGCGGGCCAGATACGCAGTATTTT
TRBD1,TRBJ2-7,TRBV4-3,-,CASSQVYRGSDEQYF,TGCGCCAGCAGCCAAGTATACAGGGGTAGCGACGAGCAGTACTTC
TRBD2,TRBJ2-2,TRBV7-6,-,CASSLVVAGGTGELFF,TGTGCCAGCAGCTTAGTGGTAGCGGGGGGCACCGGGGAGCTGTTTTTT
TRBD1,TRBJ2-2,TRBV25-1,-,CASSERMGQGGNTGELFF,TGTGCCAGCAGTGAAAGGATGGGACAGGGGGGAAACACCGGGGAGCTGTTTTTT
-,TRBJ2-7,TRBV27,-,CASSLSRGGSAYEQYF,TGTGCCAGCAGTTTATCGAGGGGGGGGTCGGCCTACGAGCAGTACTTC
-,TRBJ1-2,TRBV30,-,CAGTLDRSHGYTF,TGTGCCGGCACCCTGGACAGAAGTCATGGCTACACCTTC
-,TRBJ1-1,TRBV6-5,-,CASSYSRRANTEAFF,TGTGCCAGCAGTTACTCGAGACGAGCGAACACTGAAGCTTTCTTT
-,TRBJ1-1,TRBV5-1,-,CASSFEGTEAFF,TGCGCCAGCAGCTTCGAGGGGACAGAAGCTTTCTTT
-,TRBJ1-4,TRBV27,-,CASSFGGTANEKLFF,TGTGCCAGCAGTTTCGGGGGGACGGCTAATGAAAAACTGTTTTTT
-,TRBJ2-3,TRBV29-1,once,CSVERPGTVGDTQYF,TGCAGCGTTGAAAGGCCGGGGACCGTGGGGGATACGCAGTATTTT
-,TRBJ1-5,TRBV5-1,-,CASSPETGHNQPQHF,TGCGCCAGCAGCCCCGAGACAGGCCACAATCAGCCCCAGCATTTT
-,TRBJ2-1,TRBV7-9,-,CASSPRARVEQFF,TGTGCCAGCAGCCCAAGGGCGCGCGTCGAGCAGTTCTTC
-,TRBJ2-1,TRBV30,once,CAWSLAPYYNEQFF,TGTGCCTGGAGTCTAGCTCCGTACTACAATGAGCAGTTCTTC
-,TRBJ1-4,TRBV6-5,-,CASSYSGAGDGEKLFF,TGTGCCAGCAGTTACTCGGGGGCAGGGGACGGTGAAAAACTGTTTTTT
-,TRBJ1-1,TRBV30,-,CAWNWGRGFEAFF,TGTGCCTGGAATTGGGGCCGGGGATTTGAAGCTTTCTTT
-,TRBJ2-7,TRBV9,-,CASSPYGGGLTEQYF,TGTGCCAGCAGCCCCTACGGTGGGGGGTTAACGGAGCAGTACTTC
-,TRBJ1-1,TRBV12-5,few,CASGPPTGTYPTTEAFF,TGTGCTAGTGGTCCCCCGACCGGGACATACCCGACCACTGAAGCTTTCTTT
-,TRBJ2-2,TRBV7-2,few,CASSLPLWGRERSGELFF,TGTGCCAGCAGCTTACCGCTCTGGGGGCGGGAGAGGTCCGGGGAGCTGTTTTTT
-,TRBJ1-1,TRBV30,-,CAWFTQVNTEAFF,TGTGCCTGGTTTACACAGGTGAACACTGAAGCTTTCTTT